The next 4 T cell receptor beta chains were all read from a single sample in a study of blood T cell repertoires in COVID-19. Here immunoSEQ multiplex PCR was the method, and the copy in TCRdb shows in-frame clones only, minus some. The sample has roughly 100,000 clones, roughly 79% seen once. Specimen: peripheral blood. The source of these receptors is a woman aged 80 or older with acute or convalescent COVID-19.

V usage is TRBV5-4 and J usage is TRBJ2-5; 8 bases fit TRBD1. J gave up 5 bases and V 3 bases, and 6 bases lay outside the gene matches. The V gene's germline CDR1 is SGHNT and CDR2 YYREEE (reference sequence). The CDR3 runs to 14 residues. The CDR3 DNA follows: TGTGCCAGCAGCTCCCAGGGGGCGGTTGAGACCCAGTACTTC. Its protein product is CASSSQGAVETQYF.

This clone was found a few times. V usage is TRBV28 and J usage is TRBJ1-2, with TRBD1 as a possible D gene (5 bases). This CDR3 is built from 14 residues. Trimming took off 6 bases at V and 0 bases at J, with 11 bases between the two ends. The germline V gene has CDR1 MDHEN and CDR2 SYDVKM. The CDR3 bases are TGTGCCAGCAGGTCAGGAGGGGCTAACTATGGCTACACCTTC. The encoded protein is CASRSGGANYGYTF.

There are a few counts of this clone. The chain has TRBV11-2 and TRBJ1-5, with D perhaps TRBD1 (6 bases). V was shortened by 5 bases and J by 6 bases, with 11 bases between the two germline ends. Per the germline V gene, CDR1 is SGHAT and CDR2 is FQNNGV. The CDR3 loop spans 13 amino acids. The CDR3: CASSRGTFQPQHF. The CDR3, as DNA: TGTGCCAGCAGCCGTGGGACATTTCAGCCCCAGCATTTT. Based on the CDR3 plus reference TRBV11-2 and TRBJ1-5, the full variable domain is EAGVAQSPRYKIIEKRQSVAFWCNPISGHATLYWYQQILGQGPKLLIQFQNNGVVDDSQLPKDRFSAERLKGVDSTLKIQPAKLEDSAVYLCASSRGTFQPQHFGDGTRLSIL.

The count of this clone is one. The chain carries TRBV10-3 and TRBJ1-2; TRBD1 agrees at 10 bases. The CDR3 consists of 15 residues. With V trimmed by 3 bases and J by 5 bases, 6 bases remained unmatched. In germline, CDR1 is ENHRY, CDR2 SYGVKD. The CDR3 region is CAISDWTGGVYGYTF. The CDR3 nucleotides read TGTGCCATCAGTGACTGGACAGGGGGAGTTTATGGCTACACCTTC.